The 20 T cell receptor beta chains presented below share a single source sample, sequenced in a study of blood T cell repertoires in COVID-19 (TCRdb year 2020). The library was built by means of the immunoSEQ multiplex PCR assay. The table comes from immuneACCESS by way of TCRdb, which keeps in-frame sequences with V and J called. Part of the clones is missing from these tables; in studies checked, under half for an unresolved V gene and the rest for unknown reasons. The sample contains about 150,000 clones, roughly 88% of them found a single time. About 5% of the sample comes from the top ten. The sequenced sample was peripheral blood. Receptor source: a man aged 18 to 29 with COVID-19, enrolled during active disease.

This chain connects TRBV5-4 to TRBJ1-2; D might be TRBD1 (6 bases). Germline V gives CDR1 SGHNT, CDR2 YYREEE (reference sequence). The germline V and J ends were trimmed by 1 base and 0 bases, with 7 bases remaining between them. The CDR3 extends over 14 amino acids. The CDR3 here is CASSLRTANYGYTF. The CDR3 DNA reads TGTGCCAGCAGCTTGAGGACAGCTAACTATGGCTACACCTTC.

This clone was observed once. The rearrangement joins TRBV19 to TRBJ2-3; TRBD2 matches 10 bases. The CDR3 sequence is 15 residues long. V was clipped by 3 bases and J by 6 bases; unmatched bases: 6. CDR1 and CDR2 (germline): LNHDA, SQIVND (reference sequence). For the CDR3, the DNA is TGTGCCAGTAGTATTGCTAGCGGGAGTCTTGATACGCAGTATTTT. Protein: CASSIASGSLDTQYF. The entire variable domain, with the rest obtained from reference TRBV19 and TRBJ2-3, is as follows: DGGITQSPKYLFRKEGQNVTLSCEQNLNHDAMYWYRQDPGQGLRLIYYSQIVNDFQKGDIAEGYSVSREKKESFPLTVTSAQKNPTAFYLCASSIASGSLDTQYFGPGTRLTVL.

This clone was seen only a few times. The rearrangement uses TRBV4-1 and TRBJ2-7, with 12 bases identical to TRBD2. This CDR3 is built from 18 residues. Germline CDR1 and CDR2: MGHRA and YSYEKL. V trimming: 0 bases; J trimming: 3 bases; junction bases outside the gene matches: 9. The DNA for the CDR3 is TGCGCCAGCAGCCAAGATCCCCGACTAGCGGGAGACCTCTACGAGCAGTACTTC. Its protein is CASSQDPRLAGDLYEQYF.

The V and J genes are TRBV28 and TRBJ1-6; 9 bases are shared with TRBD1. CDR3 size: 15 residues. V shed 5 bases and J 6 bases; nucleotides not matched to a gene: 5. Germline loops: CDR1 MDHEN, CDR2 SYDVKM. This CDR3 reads CASSILGQGNSPLHF. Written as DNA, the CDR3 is TGTGCCAGCAGTATCTTGGGACAGGGTAATTCACCCCTCCACTTT.

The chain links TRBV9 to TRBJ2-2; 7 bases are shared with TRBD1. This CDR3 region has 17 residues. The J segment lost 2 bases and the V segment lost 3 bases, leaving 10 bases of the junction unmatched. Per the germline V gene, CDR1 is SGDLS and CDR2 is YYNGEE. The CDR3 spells CASSGKLTGTNTGELFF. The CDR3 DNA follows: TGTGCCAGCAGCGGGAAGTTGACAGGGACCAACACCGGGGAGCTGTTTTTT.

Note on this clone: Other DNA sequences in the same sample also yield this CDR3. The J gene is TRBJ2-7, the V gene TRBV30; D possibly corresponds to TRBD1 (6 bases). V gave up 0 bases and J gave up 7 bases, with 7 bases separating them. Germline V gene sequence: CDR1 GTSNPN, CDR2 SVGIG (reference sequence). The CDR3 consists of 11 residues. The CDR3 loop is CAWSVGGEQYF. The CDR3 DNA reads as TGTGCCTGGAGTGTAGGGGGTGAGCAGTACTTC.

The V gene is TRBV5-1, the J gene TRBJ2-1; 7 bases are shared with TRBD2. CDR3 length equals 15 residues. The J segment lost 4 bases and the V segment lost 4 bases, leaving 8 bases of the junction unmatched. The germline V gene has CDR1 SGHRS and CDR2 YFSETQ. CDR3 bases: TGCGCCAGCAGCCTCCCTAGCGGAGGTTACAATGAGCAGTTCTTC. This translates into CASSLPSGGYNEQFF.

In DNA, the CDR3 is TGTGCCACCAGTGATTTCGGGACAGGGAATGATCAAGAGACCCAGTACTTC. This translates into CATSDFGTGNDQETQYF. The J gene is TRBJ2-5, the V gene TRBV24-1; 9 bases are shared with TRBD1. Per the germline V gene, CDR1 is KGHDR and CDR2 is SFDVKD. V was pared by 1 base and J by 2 bases, with 7 bases of the junction left unmatched. The CDR3 totals 17 residues.

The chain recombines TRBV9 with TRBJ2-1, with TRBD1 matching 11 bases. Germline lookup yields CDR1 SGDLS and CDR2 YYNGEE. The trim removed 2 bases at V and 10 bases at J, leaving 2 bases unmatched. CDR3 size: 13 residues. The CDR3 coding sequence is TGTGCCAGCAGCGTCGGGACAGGGGGAGAGCAGTTCTTC. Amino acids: CASSVGTGGEQFF.

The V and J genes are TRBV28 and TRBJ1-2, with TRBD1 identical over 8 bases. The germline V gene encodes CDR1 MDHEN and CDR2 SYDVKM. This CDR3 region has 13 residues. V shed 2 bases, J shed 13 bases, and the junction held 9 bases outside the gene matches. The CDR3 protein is CASSLGPGGASTF. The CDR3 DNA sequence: TGTGCCAGCAGTTTAGGTCCAGGGGGCGCGAGCACCTTC.

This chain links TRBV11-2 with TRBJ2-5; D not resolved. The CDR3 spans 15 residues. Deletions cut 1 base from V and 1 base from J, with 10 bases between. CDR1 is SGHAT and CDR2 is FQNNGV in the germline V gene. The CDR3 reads CASSLGRASQETQYF. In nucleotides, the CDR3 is TGTGCCAGCAGCTTAGGAAGAGCTTCCCAAGAGACCCAGTACTTC.

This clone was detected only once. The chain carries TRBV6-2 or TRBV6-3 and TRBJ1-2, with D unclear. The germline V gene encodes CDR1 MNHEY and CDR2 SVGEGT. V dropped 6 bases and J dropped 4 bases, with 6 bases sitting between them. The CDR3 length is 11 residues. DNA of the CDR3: TGTGCCAGCAGCCACAGCTATGGCTACACCTTC. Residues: CASSHSYGYTF.

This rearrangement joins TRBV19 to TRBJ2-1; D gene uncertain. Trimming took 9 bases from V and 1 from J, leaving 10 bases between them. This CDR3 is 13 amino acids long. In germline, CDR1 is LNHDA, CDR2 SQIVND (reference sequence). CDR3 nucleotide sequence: TGTGCCAGCCGCGGAACTTCCTACAATGAGCAGTTCTTC. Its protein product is CASRGTSYNEQFF.

In DNA form, the CDR3 reads TGTGCCAGCAGCACCCAAGAGGGTCGGACTGAAGCTTTCTTT. Translation gives CASSTQEGRTEAFF. This sequence joins TRBV28 and TRBJ1-1; D is undetermined. The CDR3 length is 14 residues. With 6 bases removed from V and 5 bases from J, the gap between germline ends came to 16 bases. CDR1 is MDHEN and CDR2 is SYDVKM in the germline V gene. The full variable domain, rest sourced from reference TRBV28 and TRBJ1-1, is DVKVTQSSRYLVKRTGEKVFLECVQDMDHENMFWYRQDPGLGLRLIYFSYDVKMKEKGDIPEGYSVSREKKERFSLILESASTNQTSMYLCASSTQEGRTEAFFGQGTRLTVV.

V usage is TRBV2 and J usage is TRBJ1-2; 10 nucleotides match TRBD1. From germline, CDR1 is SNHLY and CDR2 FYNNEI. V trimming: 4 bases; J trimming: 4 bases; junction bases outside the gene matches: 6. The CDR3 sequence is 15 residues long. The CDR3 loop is CASSGGTGETYGYTF. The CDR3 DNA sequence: TGTGCCAGCAGTGGGGGGACAGGGGAAACCTATGGCTACACCTTC.

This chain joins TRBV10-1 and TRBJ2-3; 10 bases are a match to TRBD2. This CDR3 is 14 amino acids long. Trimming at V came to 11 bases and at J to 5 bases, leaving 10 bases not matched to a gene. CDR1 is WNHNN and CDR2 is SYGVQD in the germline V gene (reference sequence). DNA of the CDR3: TGCGCCGCCCCCCTAGCGGGAGAGATAGATACGCAGTATTTT. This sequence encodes CAAPLAGEIDTQYF.

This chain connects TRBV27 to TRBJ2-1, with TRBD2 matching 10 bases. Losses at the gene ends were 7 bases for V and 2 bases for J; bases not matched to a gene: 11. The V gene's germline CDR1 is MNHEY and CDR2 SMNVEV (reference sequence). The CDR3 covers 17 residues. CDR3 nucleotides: TGTGCCAGCAACCCATGGGGGAGCGGGAGGGCCTACAATGAGCAGTTCTTC. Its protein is CASNPWGSGRAYNEQFF.

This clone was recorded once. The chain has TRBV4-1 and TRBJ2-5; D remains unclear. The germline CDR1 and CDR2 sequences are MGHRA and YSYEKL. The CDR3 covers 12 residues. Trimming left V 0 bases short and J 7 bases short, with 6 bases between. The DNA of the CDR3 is TGCGCCAGCAGCCAAGACGAGCGGACCCAGTACTTC. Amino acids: CASSQDERTQYF.

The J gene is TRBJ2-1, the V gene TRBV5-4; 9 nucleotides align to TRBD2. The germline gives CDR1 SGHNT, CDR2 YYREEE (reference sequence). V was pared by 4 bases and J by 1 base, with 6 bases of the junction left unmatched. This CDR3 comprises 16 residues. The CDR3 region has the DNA TGTGCCAGCAGCACTCCGACTAGCGGTTCCTACAATGAGCAGTTCTTC. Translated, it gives CASSTPTSGSYNEQFF.

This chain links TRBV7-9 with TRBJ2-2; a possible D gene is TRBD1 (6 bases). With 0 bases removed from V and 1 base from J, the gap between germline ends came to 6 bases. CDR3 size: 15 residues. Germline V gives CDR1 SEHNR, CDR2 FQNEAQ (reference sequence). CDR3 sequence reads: CASSLATGNTGELFF. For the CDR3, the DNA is TGTGCCAGCAGCTTAGCGACAGGGAACACCGGGGAGCTGTTTTTT.